This TCR beta chain came from a study of T-cell reconstitution after alpha-beta-depleted transplantation in children. The CDR3 has 13 residues. Between the trimmed V and J ends, which lost 3 bases and 4 bases, there was a span of 9 bases. This clonotype was picked up many times. Preparation of the TCRbeta library involved a method that used unique molecular identifiers. TCRdb called the PCR reads again in MiXCR, with one record for every CDR3 protein. Among about 610,000 distinct CDR3 sequences listed, more than 9% were seen once. This specimen consisted of PBMCs from the stem cell graft donor, obtained from the stem cell graft. This TCR came from a human donor who donated a stem cell graft to a child with acute myeloid leukemia. J is TRBJ1-2 and V is TRBV12-3 or TRBV12-4; D is undetermined. DNA for the CDR3: TGTGCCAGCAGTTTTAGCGATTCCTATGGCTACACCTTC. This gives the protein CASSFSDSYGYTF.